A single sample gave rise to the 27 T cell receptor beta chains below, sequenced in a study of cytomegalovirus exposure and HLA in healthy donors (dated by TCRdb to the late 2010s). Receptor libraries were prepared by the immunoSEQ multiplex PCR assay. The multiplex PCR relied on a mix of 60 forward primers for TCR Vbeta segments and 13 reverse primers for TCR Jbeta segments. TCRdb carries this immuneACCESS record with in-frame sequences only. Its versions omit some clonotypes, under half of them owing to an unresolved V gene in the studies checked, with the rest unexplained. Within this sample are roughly 200,000 clones, with less than 90% of them counted one time only. The ten largest account for around 1.5% of the sample. Sequenced input: PBMCs. Receptors originate from a man between 50 and 59 years old in good health and CMV-seronegative.

This chain links TRBV19 with TRBJ2-4; D might be TRBD2 (6 bases). Between the trimmed V and J ends, which lost 1 base and 1 base, there was a span of 11 bases. The germline V gene encodes CDR1 LNHDA and CDR2 SQIVND (reference sequence). The CDR3 is 16 residues long. The CDR3 reads CASSIATRGAKNIQYF. In DNA, the CDR3 is TGTGCCAGTAGTATAGCGACTAGAGGCGCCAAAAACATTCAGTACTTC.

The rearrangement joins TRBV7-9 to TRBJ2-6; D is possibly TRBD1 (6 bases). The CDR3 spans 18 residues. Per germline, CDR1 SEHNR and CDR2 FQNEAQ (reference sequence). The germline V and J ends were trimmed by 4 bases and 0 bases, with 16 bases remaining between them. This CDR3 reads CASSYHRDKPSGANVLTF. The DNA for the CDR3 is TGTGCCAGCAGCTATCACAGGGATAAACCCTCTGGGGCCAACGTCCTGACTTTC.

The V call is TRBV6-1, the J call TRBJ1-4; the D is unclear. Germline V gives CDR1 MNHNS, CDR2 SASEGT. The V gene lost 10 bases and the J gene lost 6 bases, with 15 bases spanning the gap. The CDR3 covers 13 residues. The CDR3 region is CATDSGSDEKLFF. The CDR3 DNA reads as TGTGCCACAGATTCGGGATCGGATGAAAAACTGTTTTTT.

The chain joins TRBV20-1 to TRBJ2-5; D possibly corresponds to TRBD2 (5 bases). The ends were cut back, 3 bases at V and 4 bases at J, with 6 bases in the middle. The CDR3 covers 11 residues. The V gene's germline CDR1 is DFQATT and CDR2 SNEGSKA (reference sequence). CDR3 DNA sequence: TGCAGTGCTAGCGGGATAGAGACCCAGTACTTC. Protein sequence: CSASGIETQYF.

This clone was seen a few times. The chain recombines TRBV5-6 with TRBJ1-1; D is unclear. In germline, CDR1 is SGHDT, CDR2 YYEEEE. Between the trimmed V and J ends, which lost 0 bases and 4 bases, there was a span of 7 bases. The CDR3 is made up of 13 amino acids. CDR3 in amino acids: CASSLDRGTEAFF. The CDR3, as DNA: TGTGCCAGCAGCTTGGACCGGGGCACTGAAGCTTTCTTT. The full variable domain, rest sourced from reference TRBV5-6 and TRBJ1-1, is DAGVTQSPTHLIKTRGQQVTLRCSPKSGHDTVSWYQQALGQGPQFIFQYYEEEERQRGNFPDRFSGHQFPNYSSELNVNALLLGDSALYLCASSLDRGTEAFFGQGTRLTVV.

CDR3 sequence reads: CASSPLALHEQYF. The CDR3 DNA is TGTGCCAGTAGCCCTCTAGCACTCCACGAGCAGTACTTC. The chain links TRBV19 to TRBJ2-7, with TRBD2 as a possible D gene (5 bases). The CDR3 runs 13 residues. From germline, CDR1 is LNHDA and CDR2 SQIVND (reference sequence). V gave up 6 bases and J gave up 5 bases, with 14 bases separating them.

The CDR3 DNA sequence: TGTGCCAGCAGCGTAGCGAACCTAGCGGGCCGTGAGCAGTTCTTC. This encodes CASSVANLAGREQFF. V gene TRBV9 combines with J gene TRBJ2-1; 8 bases match TRBD2. Trimming took 0 bases from V and 9 from J; bases not matched to a gene: 8. Germline V lookup: CDR1 SGDLS, CDR2 YYNGEE. The CDR3 extends over 15 amino acids.

The chain uses TRBV10-3 and TRBJ2-7; D perhaps matches TRBD1 (6 bases). The CDR3 has 13 residues. CDR1 is ENHRY and CDR2 is SYGVKD in the germline V gene. Trimming removed 10 bases at V and 6 bases at J, with 19 bases between. In DNA, the CDR3 is TGTGCCACCACCCAAGGATCAGGGGCCGAGCAGTACTTC. It translates to CATTQGSGAEQYF.

This chain links TRBV27 with TRBJ2-7; no clear D. The CDR3 is 15 amino acids. In germline, CDR1 is MNHEY, CDR2 SMNVEV (reference sequence). V was cut by 6 bases and J by 0 bases, with 15 bases left in between. The CDR3, as DNA: TGTGCCAGCAGCGTAGTGATGGCTAGCTCCTACGAGCAGTACTTC. Its translation: CASSVVMASSYEQYF.

The rearrangement links TRBV6-5 to TRBJ1-2, with a weak D call TRBD1 (5 bases). CDR3 length: 13 amino acids. V lost 11 bases, J lost 3 bases, and 16 bases lay in between. Germline CDR1 and CDR2: MNHEY and SVGAGI. This CDR3 is CACGRGTDYGYTF. The CDR3 bases are TGTGCCTGCGGGCGTGGGACTGACTATGGCTACACCTTC.

This chain connects TRBV11-2 to TRBJ2-5; 8 nucleotides align to TRBD1. Germline CDR1 and CDR2: SGHAT and FQNNGV. The ends lost 5 bases at V and 5 bases at J; junction bases unmatched: 10. There are 15 residues in the CDR3. CDR3 nucleotide sequence: TGTGCCAGCAGCCTCCTCGCAGGGGGCTATGAGACCCAGTACTTC. This gives the protein CASSLLAGGYETQYF.

The rearrangement joins TRBV4-1 to TRBJ1-5; D possibly corresponds to TRBD1 (6 bases). Germline assignment: CDR1 MGHRA and CDR2 YSYEKL. V was pared by 3 bases and J by 4 bases, with 19 bases between. The CDR3 extends over 17 amino acids. CDR3 coding DNA: TGCGCCAGCAGCCAGGACCCCCGGGGGGGGCCGAATCAGCCCCAGCATTTT. It specifies CASSQDPRGGPNQPQHF.

The chain is built from TRBV19 and TRBJ2-2, with D perhaps matching TRBD2 (6 bases). V was pared by 3 bases and J by 4 bases, with 15 bases between. Germline lookup yields CDR1 LNHDA and CDR2 SQIVND (reference sequence). The CDR3 covers 16 residues. CDR3 in DNA: TGTGCCAGTAGTATGGGGGGTAGCTGGAGCACCGGGGAGCTGTTTTTT. Its translation: CASSMGGSWSTGELFF.

This chain links TRBV29-1 with TRBJ1-5; 7 bases match TRBD1. This CDR3 contains 15 residues. V gave up 2 bases and J gave up 3 bases; unmatched junction bases: 7. Per the germline V gene, CDR1 is SQVTM and CDR2 is ANQGSEA. CDR3 bases: TGCAGCGTTGAAATGGGACAGCTAGACAATCAGCCCCAGCATTTT. It yields the protein CSVEMGQLDNQPQHF. The full variable domain, rest sourced from reference TRBV29-1 and TRBJ1-5, is SAVISQKPSRDICQRGTSLTIQCQVDSQVTMMFWYRQQPGQSLTLIATANQGSEATYESGFVIDKFPISRPNLTFSTLTVSNMSPEDSSIYLCSVEMGQLDNQPQHFGDGTRLSIL.

This clone was seen a single time. The chain carries TRBV7-2 and TRBJ2-5, with 7 nucleotides matching TRBD2. V was clipped by 0 bases and J by 3 bases; unmatched bases: 7. The CDR3 sequence is 16 residues long. Germline lookup yields CDR1 SGHTA and CDR2 FQGNSA. The CDR3 bases are TGTGCCAGCAGCTTAGCTGGCGGGGGAAGCAAAGAGACCCAGTACTTC. This codes for CASSLAGGGSKETQYF.

The rearrangement uses TRBV10-3 and TRBJ1-2, with 7 bases lining up with TRBD1. Per the germline V gene, CDR1 is ENHRY and CDR2 is SYGVKD. V was clipped by 3 bases and J by 4 bases; unmatched bases: 5. This CDR3 contains 14 residues. Here the CDR3 reads CAISDRGLVYGYTF. CDR3 DNA sequence: TGTGCCATCAGTGACAGGGGGTTGGTCTATGGCTACACCTTC.

This chain connects TRBV18 to TRBJ2-5; no clear D. The V and J ends lost 3 bases and 2 bases respectively, with 19 bases between them. The CDR3 has 17 amino acids. Germline CDR1 reads KGHSH; CDR2 reads LQKENI. CDR3 region: CASSPRLTRAPQETQYF. The CDR3 nucleotides are TGTGCCAGCTCACCGAGACTCACGCGCGCTCCACAAGAGACCCAGTACTTC. Full variable domain (rest looked up from reference TRBV18 and TRBJ2-5): NAGVMQNPRHLVRRRGQEARLRCSPMKGHSHVYWYRQLPEEGLKFMVYLQKENIIDESGMPKERFSAEFPKEGPSILRIQQVVRGDSAAYFCASSPRLTRAPQETQYFGPGTRLLVL.

The chain employs TRBV27 and TRBJ1-3; the D is unclear. Germline-derived CDR1 and CDR2 are MNHEY and SMNVEV (reference sequence). The CDR3 length is 10 residues. V was clipped by 7 bases and J by 7 bases, with 5 bases between them. The CDR3 sequence: CASIPNTIYF. The CDR3 nucleotides are TGTGCCAGCATCCCGAACACCATATATTTT.

V gene TRBV7-2 combines with J gene TRBJ2-4; 7 nucleotides agree with TRBD2. CDR1 is SGHTA, CDR2 FQGNSA, per germline. The CDR3 has 14 amino acids. Trimming at V came to 6 bases and at J to 5 bases, leaving 7 bases not matched to a gene. The CDR3 protein is CASSSREKENIQYF. The CDR3, as DNA: TGTGCCAGCAGTTCGCGGGAGAAGGAAAACATTCAGTACTTC.

The chain links TRBV7-6 to TRBJ2-3, with a tentative D call TRBD2 (6 bases). The CDR3 is 15 amino acids. Germline V gene sequence: CDR1 SGHVS, CDR2 FNYEAQ. The V end was cut by 5 bases, the J end by 2 bases, with 14 bases between. CDR3 amino acids: CASSPRAGITDTQYF. The CDR3, as DNA: TGTGCCAGCAGCCCCCGTGCGGGGATCACAGATACGCAGTATTTT.

The chain links TRBV2 to TRBJ1-1; possible D gene TRBD1, 6 bases. CDR1 and CDR2 from the germline V gene are SNHLY and FYNNEI. CDR3 length equals 12 residues. Trimming stripped 3 bases from V and 11 bases from J, with 13 bases between. The CDR3 nucleotides are TGTGCCAGCAGTGAGGGAGTAAGGGGGGCTTTCTTT. Amino acid sequence: CASSEGVRGAFF. Full variable domain (missing parts from reference TRBV2 and TRBJ1-1): EPEVTQTPSHQVTQMGQEVILRCVPISNHLYFYWYRQILGQKVEFLVSFYNNEISEKSEIFDDQFSVERPDGSNFTLKIRSTKLEDSAMYFCASSEGVRGAFFGQGTRLTVV.

This clone was seen many times. The rearrangement joins TRBV7-8 to TRBJ2-7; 11 bases line up with TRBD1. Germline V gene lookup returns CDR1 SGHVS and CDR2 FQNEAQ. J was trimmed by 5 bases and V by 5 bases; bases with no gene match: 11. The CDR3 spans 16 residues. The CDR3: CASSERGQGVGNEQYF. CDR3 nucleotides: TGTGCCAGCAGCGAACGGGGACAGGGGGTTGGCAACGAGCAGTACTTC.

V usage is TRBV11-2 and J usage is TRBJ1-5; a weak D match, TRBD1 (6 bases). The CDR3 contains 13 residues. Looked up from germline, CDR1 is SGHAT and CDR2 is FQNNGV. Trimming stripped 6 bases from V and 5 bases from J, with 11 bases between. The CDR3 nucleotides read TGTGCCAGCAGTTACAGGGTAGATCAGCCCCAGCATTTT. Amino acids: CASSYRVDQPQHF.

The genes are TRBV6-6 and TRBJ2-2; TRBD1 might be the D (6 bases). The CDR3 runs to 15 residues. Germline CDR1 is MNHNY and CDR2 is SVGAGI (reference sequence). Trimming removed 1 base from V and 6 bases from J, with 12 bases in between. DNA for the CDR3: TGTGCCAGCAGTTACTTAGGGACATCCTCCGGGGAGCTGTTTTTT. Amino acid sequence: CASSYLGTSSGELFF.

The rearrangement uses TRBV5-1 and TRBJ2-7, with D uncertain. The V end lost 0 bases, the J end lost 3 bases, and 10 bases lay between the germline ends. Germline loops: CDR1 SGHRS, CDR2 YFSETQ. The CDR3 length is 14 residues. DNA for the CDR3: TGCGCCAGCAGCTTGGCCGCGGAAATCTACGAGCAGTACTTC. Its translation: CASSLAAEIYEQYF.

The chain recombines TRBV4-2 with TRBJ2-6; 8 positions match TRBD1. Germline assignment: CDR1 LGHNA and CDR2 YNFKEQ. The J segment lost 0 bases and the V segment lost 7 bases, leaving 8 bases of the junction unmatched. The CDR3 totals 17 residues. This chain's CDR3 is CASNPGQVVSGANVLTF. In DNA form, the CDR3 reads TGTGCCAGCAATCCGGGACAGGTGGTCTCTGGGGCCAACGTCCTGACTTTC.

The chain has TRBV6-5 and TRBJ1-1, with unresolved D. Per the germline V gene, CDR1 is MNHEY and CDR2 is SVGAGI. Trimming removed 3 bases from V and 8 bases from J, with 13 bases in between. The CDR3 is 13 residues long. CDR3 amino acids: CASSYGLREEAFF. CDR3 in DNA: TGTGCCAGCAGTTATGGGTTGAGGGAGGAAGCTTTCTTT.